Here is one T cell receptor (beta chain) with its context. The data originate from a study of T cell changes during pregnancy in multiple sclerosis. V shed 1 base and J shed 4 bases, with 12 bases lying between them. The CDR3 is made up of 15 amino acids. The germline CDR1 and CDR2 sequences are SGHNT and YENEEA. Libraries were prepared by immunoSEQ multiplex PCR; TCRdb keeps only in-frame clonotypes and omits some of them. The table has about 59,000 clones, roughly 88% seen once. The clonotype originates from a female donor with multiple sclerosis, enrolled in a pregnancy study. The gene calls are TRBV11-3 and TRBJ2-3, with a possible D match to TRBD2 (5 bases). Source: peripheral blood, taken in the second trimester of pregnancy. The CDR3 bases are TGTGCCAGCAGCTTAGGTGACGGAGGCGCAGATACGCAGTATTTT. Translation gives CASSLGDGGADTQYF.